The 15 T cell receptor beta chains below come from one sample, sequenced in a study of cytomegalovirus exposure and HLA in healthy donors. Primers for the PCR totalled 60 Vbeta and 13 Jbeta. The data were produced by immunoSEQ multiplex PCR, yet TCRdb's version contains in-frame clones alone and is incomplete. The data contain 100,000 to 150,000 clones, 75% to 85% of them seen just once; the ten biggest clones take up about 1.8%. Sample: PBMCs. The receptors were gathered from a man in his fifties in good health and CMV-seronegative.

V usage is TRBV7-6 and J usage is TRBJ1-5; D is uncertain. CDR1 is SGHVS, CDR2 FNYEAQ, per germline. The V end lost 0 bases, the J end lost 2 bases, and 17 bases lay between the germline ends. The CDR3 has 18 amino acids. For the CDR3, the DNA is TGTGCCAGCAGCTTAGCTGGAAGTCGAGGCGAGCGCAATCAGCCCCAGCATTTT. Translated, it gives CASSLAGSRGERNQPQHF.

The chain has TRBV29-1 and TRBJ2-5; D perhaps matches TRBD2 (6 bases). The germline V gene encodes CDR1 SQVTM and CDR2 ANQGSEA. This CDR3 region has 13 residues. V was pared by 4 bases and J by 6 bases, with 15 bases between. The CDR3 DNA follows: TGCAGCGTTGTGGGGGGTTCTCGCCAGACCCAGTACTTC. This sequence encodes CSVVGGSRQTQYF.

The chain is built from TRBV21-1 and TRBJ1-4. TRBV21-1 is a known pseudogene. The CDR3 has 16 amino acids. CDR3 loop: CASSNARGGWDEKLFF. CDR3 nucleotide sequence: TGTGCCAGCAGCAATGCGAGGGGGGGGTGGGATGAAAAACTGTTTTTT.

The V call is TRBV2, the J call TRBJ2-1; TRBD2 is a possible D gene (7 bases). The CDR3 runs 15 residues. Trimming shortened V by 6 bases and J by 8 bases, and 20 bases separated the two germline ends. CDR1 is SNHLY, CDR2 FYNNEI, per germline. The CDR3 protein is CASRRVEGGPHEQFF. The CDR3 DNA reads TGTGCCAGCAGGAGGGTTGAGGGGGGGCCCCATGAGCAGTTCTTC.

The chain is built from TRBV5-4 and TRBJ1-1; no clear D gene. Per the germline V gene, CDR1 is SGHNT and CDR2 is YYREEE (reference sequence). The V and J ends lost 0 bases and 6 bases respectively, with 9 bases between them. This CDR3 contains 13 residues. For the CDR3, the DNA is TGTGCCAGCAGCTTGGCCGCAAGAGCTGAAGCTTTCTTT. This translates into CASSLAARAEAFF.

The chain has TRBV10-3 and TRBJ2-7; possible D gene TRBD1, 5 bases. The V end was cut by 5 bases, the J end by 2 bases, with 10 bases between. The CDR3 is 13 amino acids. The germline gives CDR1 ENHRY, CDR2 SYGVKD. The CDR3 DNA reads TGTGCCATCAGTAGGACACAAGCCTACGAGCAGTACTTC. Its translation: CAISRTQAYEQYF.

The CDR3 loop reads CASQHQAGELFF. In nucleotides, the CDR3 is TGCGCCAGCCAACACCAGGCCGGGGAGCTGTTTTTT. This sequence joins TRBV5-1 and TRBJ2-2; D not resolved. Germline CDR1 SGHRS, CDR2 YFSETQ. The CDR3 extends over 12 amino acids. The V and J ends lost 7 bases and 6 bases respectively, with 10 bases between them.

This chain connects TRBV10-1 to TRBJ2-5; 7 nucleotides align to TRBD1. Germline CDR1 and CDR2: WNHNN and SYGVQD (reference sequence). CDR3 length: 11 residues. J gave up 5 bases and V 6 bases, and 0 bases lay outside the gene matches. Here the CDR3 reads CASSRGETQYF. DNA for the CDR3: TGCGCCAGCAGCAGGGGGGAGACCCAGTACTTC.

This chain joins TRBV2 and TRBJ2-1, with 8 nucleotides matching TRBD2. V shed 6 bases and J 14 bases; nucleotides not matched to a gene: 6. Germline assignment: CDR1 SNHLY and CDR2 FYNNEI. The CDR3 contains 11 residues. The CDR3 nucleotides are TGTGCCAGCAGCGGGGGGGGCAGTGAGTTCTTC. Its translation: CASSGGGSEFF.

The CDR3 sequence is CASSVTGPNEQFF. The CDR3, as DNA: TGTGCCAGCAGTGTCACAGGACCCAATGAGCAGTTCTTC. The chain employs TRBV9 and TRBJ2-1, with D possibly TRBD1 on 5 matching bases. Per the germline V gene, CDR1 is SGDLS and CDR2 is YYNGEE. The length of the CDR3 is 13 residues. The V end was cut by 5 bases, the J end by 6 bases, with 12 bases between.

This chain uses TRBV5-1 with TRBJ2-2; D call uncertain. Germline CDR1 and CDR2: SGHRS and YFSETQ. V was cut by 0 bases and J by 2 bases, with 8 bases left in between. CDR3 length equals 15 residues. Here the CDR3 reads CASSLEAGNTGELFF. In nucleotides, the CDR3 is TGCGCCAGCAGCTTGGAGGCAGGAAACACCGGGGAGCTGTTTTTT. Drawing the rest from reference TRBV5-1 and TRBJ2-2, the complete variable domain is KAGVTQTPRYLIKTRGQQVTLSCSPISGHRSVSWYQQTPGQGLQFLFEYFSETQRNKGNFPGRFSGRQFSNSRSEMNVSTLELGDSALYLCASSLEAGNTGELFFGEGSRLTVL.

This clone came up once. V and J are TRBV9 and TRBJ1-1; D perhaps matches TRBD1 (6 bases). Between the trimmed V and J ends, which lost 7 bases and 4 bases, there was a span of 20 bases. The CDR3 contains 15 residues. The germline V gene has CDR1 SGDLS and CDR2 YYNGEE. The CDR3 DNA reads TGTGCCAGCTCAAAGTCGGGGGGCTACGGCACTGAAGCTTTCTTT. Translated, it gives CASSKSGGYGTEAFF. The full variable domain, completed using reference TRBV9 and TRBJ1-1, is DSGVTQTPKHLITATGQRVTLRCSPRSGDLSVYWYQQSLDQGLQFLIQYYNGEERAKGNILERFSAQQFPDLHSELNLSSLELGDSALYFCASSKSGGYGTEAFFGQGTRLTVV.

V usage is TRBV4-2 and J usage is TRBJ1-1, with TRBD1 as a possible D gene (6 bases). The CDR3 runs to 15 residues. Per germline, CDR1 LGHNA and CDR2 YNFKEQ. The V gene lost 5 bases and the J gene lost 4 bases, with 17 bases spanning the gap. CDR3 sequence reads: CASSLDLGQPTEAFF. The CDR3 DNA is TGTGCCAGCAGCTTAGACCTAGGACAGCCCACTGAAGCTTTCTTT.

V usage is TRBV5-4 and J usage is TRBJ2-3, with TRBD1 matching over 8 bases. V was pared by 4 bases and J by 1 base, with 8 bases of the junction left unmatched. CDR1 and CDR2 (germline): SGHNT, YYREEE (reference sequence). The CDR3 runs 16 residues. DNA of the CDR3: TGTGCCAGCAGCCCTGGACAGGGAGTTGGCACAGATACGCAGTATTTT. Amino acids: CASSPGQGVGTDTQYF. Full variable domain (remainder filled in from reference TRBV5-4 and TRBJ2-3): ETGVTQSPTHLIKTRGQQVTLRCSSQSGHNTVSWYQQALGQGPQFIFQYYREEENGRGNFPPRFSGLQFPNYSSELNVNALELDDSALYLCASSPGQGVGTDTQYFGPGTRLTVL.

This chain joins TRBV11-2 and TRBJ1-5; D may be TRBD1 (5 bases). Trimming removed 5 bases at V and 5 bases at J, with 13 bases between. The V gene's germline CDR1 is SGHAT and CDR2 FQNNGV. CDR3 length: 14 residues. This CDR3 is CASSHDSYDQPQHF. In DNA form, the CDR3 reads TGTGCCAGCAGCCATGACAGTTACGATCAGCCCCAGCATTTT.